This entry is about one T cell receptor (beta chain). The specificity of this receptor is unknown. No base quality values were provided; no much bigger clone lies one nucleotide off. Each donor gave one peripheral blood draw, roughly 120 mL on average, collected into heparinised tubes. A BD FACSAria II and a panel including CD45RO, CCR7, CD25, CD127, CD95 and CD27 were used to sort naive, central memory, regulatory and stem cell-like memory CD4+ T cells. Purity was above 98% for every sorted population. PBMCs were separated immediately by Lymphoprep density gradient centrifugation and were stained directly, without being cultured. So that batch effects would be minimized, each experiment stained and sorted samples in pairs, pairing one healthy donor with one patient. The data are from a study of beta chain features in type 1 diabetes (dated by TCRdb to 2017 to 2018). Looking at the study overall: Mean age, gender distribution, total cell number and subset yield were not different between patients and healthy donors. In the study, TCRB repertoires of sorted circulating CD4+ T cell subsets from recently diagnosed type 1 diabetes patients were compared with those of matched healthy donors. A total of 90 million to 130 million sorted cells were examined across all samples, and a strong correlation was observed between cell number per subset and RNA yield. Regulatory and stem cell-like memory subsets were isolated from only 8 patients and 8 healthy donors, whereas naive and central memory subsets came from all 28 donors.

All of the isolated RNA was reverse transcribed with the High Capacity cDNA Reverse Transcription Kit, so expressed TCRB transcripts were sequenced. Deep immunoSEQ sequencing was applied to naive, central memory and regulatory T cell samples, giving an average of around 4 million total reads per sample. Sorted cells were lysed in RLT buffer, and RNA was extracted using DNase-treated RNeasy Micro or Mini kits according to cell number. Each cell subset was processed on its own to prevent cross-contamination, while patient and healthy donor samples were processed together. Using the immunoSEQ multiplex PCR, TCRB sequences were amplified from cDNA into 87-bp fragments spanning the CDR3 region. Sequencing of the amplicons was done on the Illumina HiSeq platform. The source study handled its data this way. Synthetic template baselines were used to correct PCR bias computationally, reads within Hamming distance 2 were collapsed together, and singletons that could not be merged were discarded. By aligning reads against IMGT, V, D and J genes, CDR3 length, and insertions or deletions at six rearrangement sites were assigned. Within each subset, clonotype counts were normalized to sorted cell number, after which true diversity and Gini coefficients were computed with the tcR R package. The overlap coefficient, calculated on TCRB nucleotide sequences, was used to measure repertoire sharing. As a proxy for the pre-selection repertoire, out-of-frame TCRB sequences from naive cells were analyzed. The clones in this table, taken by TCRdb from immuneACCESS, are in-frame only. Not every clone is retained; where verified, under half of the shortfall comes from an unresolved V gene, and the cause of the rest is unknown. Clonal size and the V and J genes are those of that table, whereas D and trimming came from the DNA. The sample includes 350,000 to 400,000 clones, with over 13% observed a single time. The top ten hold about 0.018% of the sample.

On the study overall, not on this receptor specifically: Sequencing cDNA rather than genomic DNA could over-represent highly expressing activated cells, although activation and CD3 levels did not differ between groups. At VDJ recombination sites, type 1 diabetes patients had fewer insertions and more deleted nucleotides, which implies abnormalities in thymic rearrangement. In all four CD4+ subsets, TCRB CDR3 length was moderately but significantly shorter in type 1 diabetes patients. Because the HLA sub-analyses included only small numbers of individuals, any influence of HLA type on TCRB rearrangement was left unresolved. Shorter templates might be favored by PCR, yet because patient and control samples were amplified and corrected together, any such skew would affect both groups equally. Naive, central memory and regulatory TCRB repertoires appeared to be more alike among patients than among healthy donors.

The receptor was isolated from a woman in her late teens or twenties in good health. Specimen: naive CD4+ T cells from blood. This sample's cell subset or site label indicates: true naive CD4+ T cells.

The CDR3 sequence is CATSRGLAVAYEQYF. The sequenced DNA is TGTGCCACCAGCAGAGGGCTAGCGGTAGCCTACGAGCAGTACTTC. This chain is built from TRBV15 and TRBJ2-7; 7 bases in between match TRBD2. Trimming leaves V shorter by 1 base and J shorter by 2 bases, with the junction holding 5 bases beyond the gene matches. The germline V gene (reference sequence) provides CDR1 LNHNV and CDR2 YYDKDF. Including the terminal cysteine and phenylalanine, the CDR3 comprises 15 residues. Only the CDR3 DNA is retained, 45 bases long and in frame from the first base.